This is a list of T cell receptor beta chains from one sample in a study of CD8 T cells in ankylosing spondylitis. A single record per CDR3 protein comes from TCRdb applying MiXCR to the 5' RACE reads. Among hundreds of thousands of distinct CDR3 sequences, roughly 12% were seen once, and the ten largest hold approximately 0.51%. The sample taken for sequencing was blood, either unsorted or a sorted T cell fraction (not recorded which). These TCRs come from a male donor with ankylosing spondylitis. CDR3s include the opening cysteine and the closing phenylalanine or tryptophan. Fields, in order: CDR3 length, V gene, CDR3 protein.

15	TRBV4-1	CASSHIAGERNEQFF
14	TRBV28	CASTAGGSISEAFF
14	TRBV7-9	CASSLSWTNYGYTF
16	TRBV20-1	CSARPRDRESTDTQYF
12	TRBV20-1	CSAKLAGGEQYF
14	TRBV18	CASSPRGQGYTQYF
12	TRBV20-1	CSEIQGTGEQFF
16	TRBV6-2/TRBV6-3	CASSYKSVSSYNEQFF
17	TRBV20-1	CSARPGSGRGYTGELFF
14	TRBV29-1	CSVGRGLDTGELFF
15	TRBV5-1	CASSLEATVSEKLFF
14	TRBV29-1	CSVVQGAMNTEAFF
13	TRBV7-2	CASSLGRTLLQYF
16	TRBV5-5	CASSLYSPLSNQPQHF
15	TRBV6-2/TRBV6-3	CASRDFQGMNTEAFF
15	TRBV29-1	CSAFSGRDGTDTQYF
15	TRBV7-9	CASSLHRRPQETQYF
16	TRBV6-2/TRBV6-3	CASSTLRPGPIGTQYF
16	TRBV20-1	CSAPLLAARGSNEQFF
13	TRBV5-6	CASSLTQDSPLHF
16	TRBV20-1	CSARDGTGLAKNIQYF
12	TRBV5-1	CASSLTGNEQFF
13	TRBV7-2	CASSTGRADTQYF
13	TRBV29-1	CSVNAGGLNEQFF
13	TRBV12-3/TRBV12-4	CASSPTHTDTQYF
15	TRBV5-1	CASSPDRNSGNTIYF
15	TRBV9	CASSPTGQNTDTQYF
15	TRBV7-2	CASSLAAAVKGTQYF
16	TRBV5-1	CASSLGTSGGYNEQFF
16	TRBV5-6	CASSLGDRRMNTEAFF
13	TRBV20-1	CSASQTLNTEAFF
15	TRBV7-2	CASSPDGSWSYEQYF
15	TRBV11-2	CASSFHGSRRTEAFF
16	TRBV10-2	CASAGTGVGNKNIQYF
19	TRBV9	CASSGDIFGRSSGANVLTF
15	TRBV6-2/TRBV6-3	CASSLQGTSNQPQHF
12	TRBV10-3	CATSGTSYEQYF
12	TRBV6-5	CASSNRQLSYTF
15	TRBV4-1	CASSQGGQRNTEAFF
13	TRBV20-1	CSAEMGGLNIQYF
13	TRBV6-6	CASKKGEMAPLHF
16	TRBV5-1	CASSRPNSEPYNEQFF
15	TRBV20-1	CSARDLETSGISQYF
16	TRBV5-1	CASSLGQGANNQPQHF
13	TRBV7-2	CVSSLGGNNEQFF
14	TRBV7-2	CASSLRPLTYEQYF